A single sample gave rise to the 8 T cell receptor beta chains below, sequenced in a study of blood T cell repertoires in COVID-19. Sequenced by immunoSEQ multiplex PCR; TCRdb stores in-frame clones only, minus some. The data show fewer than 250,000 clones, with about nine tenths seen just once and under 5.5% held by the top ten. The material sequenced was peripheral blood. These TCRs come from a woman aged 40 to 50 with acute or convalescent COVID-19.

The V call is TRBV6-4, the J call TRBJ2-3; TRBD2 matches 8 bases. Germline V gene lookup returns CDR1 MRHNA and CDR2 SNTAGT. Losses at the gene ends were 3 bases for V and 6 bases for J; bases not matched to a gene: 5. The CDR3 sequence is 14 residues long. The CDR3 nucleotides read TGTGCCAGCAGTGAAACGGGGGGGCTTGATACGCAGTATTTT. Encoded protein: CASSETGGLDTQYF.

The rearrangement joins TRBV5-5 to TRBJ1-5; D gene uncertain. In germline, CDR1 is SGHKS, CDR2 YYEKEE (reference sequence). Trimming stripped 1 base from V and 0 bases from J, with 11 bases between. CDR3 length equals 16 residues. The CDR3 region is CASSLSYTISNQPQHF. Here the CDR3 DNA reads TGTGCCAGCAGCTTGTCATACACCATTAGCAATCAGCCCCAGCATTTT.

In this sample, this clone turned up a few times. Other nucleotide sequences from this sample produce the same CDR3. The rearrangement uses TRBV6-5 and TRBJ1-1; D not certain. CDR3 length: 14 amino acids. Per germline, CDR1 MNHEY and CDR2 SVGAGI. With 0 bases removed from V and 3 bases from J, the gap between germline ends came to 8 bases. The CDR3 loop is CASSYSRGDTEAFF. The CDR3, as DNA: TGTGCCAGCAGTTACTCGAGAGGAGACACTGAAGCTTTCTTT.

This clone occurred once. This chain links TRBV25-1 with TRBJ2-7; D might be TRBD1 (6 bases). Trimming stripped 2 bases from V and 2 bases from J, with 13 bases between. Germline CDR1 MGHDK, CDR2 SYGVNS. The CDR3 consists of 15 residues. CDR3 sequence (DNA): TGTGCCAGCAGTGAAGTCCCAGGGGTGACCTACGAGCAGTACGTC. It yields the protein CASSEVPGVTYEQYV.

The rearrangement joins TRBV7-2 to TRBJ1-2; 7 nucleotides match TRBD1. Germline V lookup: CDR1 SGHTA, CDR2 FQGNSA. The CDR3 is made up of 17 amino acids. V trimming: 2 bases; J trimming: 4 bases; junction bases outside the gene matches: 13. The CDR3 sequence is CASSLRDSTQLFYGYTF. In nucleotides, the CDR3 is TGTGCCAGCAGCTTAAGGGACAGCACCCAATTATTCTATGGCTACACCTTC.

The chain carries TRBV2 and TRBJ2-7, with TRBD1 as a possible D gene (6 bases). Per germline, CDR1 SNHLY and CDR2 FYNNEI. The CDR3 consists of 17 residues. Trimming took 6 bases from V and 7 from J, leaving 28 bases between them. CDR3 bases: TGTGCCAGCAGCGACCCAGGGGACGTCCCGCGGCCGGGGGAGCAGTACGTC. Translating gives CASSDPGDVPRPGEQYV.

This chain connects TRBV24-1 to TRBJ1-2; D might be TRBD1 (6 bases). This CDR3 region has 14 residues. Per germline, CDR1 KGHDR and CDR2 SFDVKD. The germline V and J ends were trimmed by 4 bases and 7 bases, with 15 bases remaining between them. As DNA, the CDR3 is TGTGCCACCAGTGACCTCACAGGGAATCTTGGCTACACCTTC. Amino acid sequence: CATSDLTGNLGYTF.

With regard to this clone: Other DNA sequences in this specimen translate into the identical CDR3. This chain uses TRBV2 with TRBJ1-4, with TRBD1 matching over 8 bases. Germline CDR1 is SNHLY and CDR2 is FYNNEI. The CDR3 covers 14 residues. V lost 5 bases to trimming and J lost 7 bases; unmatched junction nucleotides: 6. Here the CDR3 reads CASSPGGAGEKLFF. The CDR3 coding sequence is TGTGCCAGCAGTCCAGGGGGCGCGGGTGAAAAACTGTTTTTT.